This entry concerns a single T cell receptor beta chain. The antigen is not known. The data derive from a study of radiotherapy plus CTLA-4 blockade in lung cancer. Overall study findings and caveats: The best prediction of response reportedly came from early blood T cell clone dynamics, with interferon-beta. Subsequent to radiotherapy plus ipilimumab, tumor-derived TCR clones underwent expansion in blood.

Clones were sequenced by immunoSEQ multiplex PCR, and TCRdb holds only the in-frame ones, with some missing. The profile shows around 82,000 clones, more than 75% of them singletons. In chemo-refractory metastatic non-small-cell lung cancer, patients got ipilimumab CTLA-4 blockade together with focal radiation. Trimming at V came to 8 bases and at J to 0 bases, leaving 7 bases not matched to a gene. The length of the CDR3 is 15 residues. The V gene's germline CDR1 is LNHNV and CDR2 YYDKDF (reference sequence). The chain uses TRBV15 and TRBJ2-7; 10 bases match TRBD2. The receptor was derived from a human donor with non-small cell lung cancer that progressed on radiotherapy plus ipilimumab. The sample in question was peripheral blood, obtained from a patient treated with radiotherapy plus ipilimumab. CDR3 loop: CATSPLAGGSYEQYF. DNA of the CDR3: TGTGCCACCTCTCCCTTAGCGGGAGGCTCCTACGAGCAGTACTTC. The variable domain in full, with the rest retrieved from reference TRBV15 and TRBJ2-7, is DAMVIQNPRYQVTQFGKPVTLSCSQTLNHNVMYWYQQKSSQAPKLLFHYYDKDFNNEADTPDNFQSRRPNTSFCFLDIRSPGLGDTAMYLCATSPLAGGSYEQYFGPGTRLTVT.